Below, 12 T cell receptor beta chains from the same sample are listed, as sequenced in a study of a mutant IDH1 vaccine in newly diagnosed glioma. Their antigens remain unidentified. Libraries were prepared by immunoSEQ multiplex PCR; TCRdb keeps only in-frame clonotypes and omits some of them. Here the sample spans nearly 55,000 clones, 81% being singletons. Time point: week 5, during vaccination. Topical imiquimod accompanied each vaccine dose, which consisted of 300 ug of mutant IDH1 20-mer peptide. Sequenced material: PBMCs, taken from a glioma patient whose treatment included an IDH1 peptide vaccine. These receptors all stem from a man aged 25 to 45 with glioma.

This clone was picked up one time. The chain uses TRBV27 and TRBJ1-1, with D unclear. CDR1 and CDR2 from the germline V gene are MNHEY and SMNVEV (reference sequence). The CDR3 has 14 residues. V was clipped by 4 bases and J by 1 base, with 10 bases between them. CDR3 loop: CASSSGLKNTEAFF. CDR3 DNA: TGTGCCAGCAGTTCAGGACTCAAGAACACTGAAGCTTTCTTT.

The chain recombines TRBV10-3 with TRBJ1-2, with TRBD1 identical over 8 bases. The CDR3 is 17 amino acids. CDR1 is ENHRY and CDR2 is SYGVKD in the germline V gene. V gave up 5 bases and J gave up 2 bases; unmatched junction bases: 13. CDR3 DNA: TGTGCCATCAGTATTCAAAGAGGACAGGGCGCGAACTATGGCTACACCTTC. Protein sequence: CAISIQRGQGANYGYTF.

CDR3 in DNA: TGTGCCAGTAGAGATGGGGCCCGGGTAGATGGCTACACCTTC. This sequence encodes CASRDGARVDGYTF. The chain recombines TRBV19 with TRBJ1-2; tentatively, D is TRBD1 (5 bases). Germline V gene data show CDR1 as LNHDA and CDR2 as SQIVND (reference sequence). Trimming removed 6 bases from V and 6 bases from J, with 17 bases in between. This CDR3 contains 14 residues.

V and J are TRBV10-3 and TRBJ1-5, with D perhaps matching TRBD1 (6 bases). Per the germline V gene, CDR1 is ENHRY and CDR2 is SYGVKD. V was trimmed by 8 bases and J by 3 bases, leaving 17 bases between them. This CDR3 contains 15 residues. This CDR3 is CAIPQRGEPNQPQHF. The CDR3 bases are TGTGCCATCCCACAGAGGGGGGAGCCCAATCAGCCCCAGCATTTT.

The V and J genes are TRBV5-5 and TRBJ1-1; 9 positions agree with TRBD1. Germline trimming cut 4 bases from V and 4 bases from J; bases unmatched to any gene: 14. Germline V gives CDR1 SGHKS, CDR2 YYEKEE (reference sequence). This CDR3 spans 17 amino acids. The CDR3 DNA is TGTGCCAGCAGCCGCAACTCCGGGACAGGGATAATCACTGAAGCTTTCTTT. It translates to CASSRNSGTGIITEAFF.

The chain uses TRBV7-2 and TRBJ2-1; TRBD2 is a possible D gene (6 bases). CDR1 and CDR2 from the germline V gene are SGHTA and FQGNSA. The CDR3 consists of 18 residues. Trimming took off 8 bases at V and 4 bases at J, with 27 bases between the two ends. The CDR3 loop is CASQTAAGFPAFYNEQFF. The CDR3, as DNA: TGTGCCAGCCAGACGGCTGCGGGGTTCCCCGCCTTTTACAATGAGCAGTTCTTC.

The chain carries TRBV5-1 and TRBJ2-2; D is possibly TRBD2 (6 bases). The germline gives CDR1 SGHRS, CDR2 YFSETQ. The V end lost 6 bases, the J end lost 4 bases, and 16 bases lay between the germline ends. This CDR3 is 15 amino acids long. The DNA for the CDR3 is TGCGCCAGCAAGGTTTGGGGGGTCGGCACCGGGGAGCTGTTTTTT. Its protein is CASKVWGVGTGELFF.

This sequence joins TRBV15 and TRBJ2-3, with D perhaps assigned TRBD1 or TRBD2 (5 bases each). The CDR3 contains 16 residues. CDR1 is LNHNV and CDR2 is YYDKDF in the germline V gene (reference sequence). With 2 bases removed from V and 1 base from J, the gap between germline ends came to 13 bases. As DNA, the CDR3 is TGTGCCACCAGCAGATCCGGGACCCTAGGCACAGATACGCAGTATTTT. Translation: CATSRSGTLGTDTQYF.

The J gene is TRBJ2-4, the V gene TRBV6-5; no firm D call. The germline CDR1 and CDR2 sequences are MNHEY and SVGAGI. The CDR3 runs to 14 residues. Trimming removed 5 bases from V and 0 bases from J, with 8 bases in between. CDR3 sequence reads: CASSNTVAKNIQYF. The CDR3 DNA reads TGTGCCAGCAGTAATACAGTAGCCAAAAACATTCAGTACTTC.

The chain is built from TRBV9 and TRBJ2-7; 8 nucleotides line up with TRBD2. The V and J ends lost 4 bases and 6 bases, in that order; junction bases with no gene match: 9. The CDR3 runs to 14 residues. Germline CDR1 reads SGDLS; CDR2 reads YYNGEE. In nucleotides, the CDR3 is TGTGCCAGCAGCCTGACTAGCGACCGTCGCGAGCAGTACTTC. Amino acids: CASSLTSDRREQYF.

V is TRBV18 and J is TRBJ1-5; D not resolved. Germline V gives CDR1 KGHSH, CDR2 LQKENI. Deletions cut 6 bases from V and 4 bases from J, with 7 bases between. The CDR3 is 12 residues long. In nucleotides, the CDR3 is TGTGCCAGCTCCGCCCAGAATCAGCCCCAGCATTTT. Translating gives CASSAQNQPQHF.

V gene TRBV5-1 combines with J gene TRBJ2-7; maybe TRBD2 (6 bases). The germline gives CDR1 SGHRS, CDR2 YFSETQ. V lost 4 bases, J lost 6 bases, and 17 bases lay in between. The CDR3 sequence is 14 residues long. CDR3 in DNA: TGCGCCAGCAGCGCCCTGGGGACTGCCGGCGAGCAGTACTTC. Translating gives CASSALGTAGEQYF.